One and the same sample provided the 29 T cell receptor beta chains below, sequenced in a study of technical replicates of blood from a handful of donors. TCRdb's copy holds only in-frame clones and misses some; the assay was immunoSEQ multiplex PCR. The sample has roughly 70,000 clones, approximately 94% seen once; the top ten hold about 0.4%. The material sequenced was T cells isolated from PBMCs. The source of these receptors is a human donor in good health.

In this sample, this clone turned up once. The chain has TRBV6-1 and TRBJ1-5; perhaps TRBD1 as D (6 bases). V lost 2 bases and J 3 bases, leaving 11 bases between the germline ends. Germline CDR1 and CDR2: MNHNS and SASEGT. The CDR3 extends over 15 amino acids. CDR3 in amino acids: CASSEMDSPNQPQHF. The CDR3 DNA is TGTGCCAGCAGTGAAATGGACAGCCCCAATCAGCCCCAGCATTTT.

Note on this clone: Distinct nucleotide sequences in the sample also encode this CDR3. This chain connects TRBV19 to TRBJ2-7; 9 bases agree with TRBD1. Germline CDR1 reads LNHDA; CDR2 reads SQIVND (reference sequence). After removal of 6 bases from V and 3 bases from J, the junction contained 3 bases not matched to a gene. The CDR3 length is 13 residues. The DNA of the CDR3 is TGTGCCAGTAGGAGGGACAGGGACTACGAGCAGTACTTC. It is translated as CASRRDRDYEQYF.

The rearrangement joins TRBV9 to TRBJ1-1, with 8 bases that match TRBD1. The CDR3 runs 14 residues. V lost 5 bases to trimming and J lost 8 bases; unmatched junction nucleotides: 11. Per germline, CDR1 SGDLS and CDR2 YYNGEE. CDR3 nucleotide sequence: TGTGCCAGCAGTCTTAAATGGCGGGACAGGGAAGCTTTCTTT. Translated: CASSLKWRDREAFF. Full variable domain (missing parts from reference TRBV9 and TRBJ1-1): DSGVTQTPKHLITATGQRVTLRCSPRSGDLSVYWYQQSLDQGLQFLIQYYNGEERAKGNILERFSAQQFPDLHSELNLSSLELGDSALYFCASSLKWRDREAFFGQGTRLTVV.

The chain recombines TRBV28 with TRBJ2-1; D is unresolved. Trimming pared 3 bases from V and 4 bases from J, leaving 16 bases between. The CDR3 is 16 residues long. The V gene's germline CDR1 is MDHEN and CDR2 SYDVKM. CDR3 protein: CASSFIQSPTYNEQFF. The CDR3 DNA sequence: TGTGCCAGCAGTTTCATACAATCCCCGACTTACAATGAGCAGTTCTTC.

The chain has TRBV19 and TRBJ2-3; TRBD1 might be the D (5 bases). V lost 7 bases, J lost 2 bases, and 13 bases lay in between. The CDR3 is made up of 14 amino acids. Per the germline V gene, CDR1 is LNHDA and CDR2 is SQIVND (reference sequence). CDR3 protein: CASNSQDFTDTQYF. In DNA form, the CDR3 reads TGTGCCAGTAACTCACAGGATTTCACAGATACGCAGTATTTT.

The chain has TRBV29-1 and TRBJ2-7, with a possible D match to TRBD1 (5 bases). Trimming stripped 6 bases from V and 2 bases from J, with 11 bases between. Germline V gene lookup returns CDR1 SQVTM and CDR2 ANQGSEA. The CDR3 runs 12 residues. DNA of the CDR3: TGCAGCGTACAGGATCATCCCTACGAGCAGTACTTC. It is translated as CSVQDHPYEQYF.

The chain links TRBV7-9 to TRBJ2-5; possible D gene TRBD1, 5 bases. CDR1 SEHNR and CDR2 FQNEAQ come from the germline V gene (reference sequence). This CDR3 has 14 residues. Trimming took off 7 bases at V and 5 bases at J, with 17 bases between the two ends. CDR3 amino acids: CASTPPAGKETQYF. As DNA, the CDR3 is TGTGCCAGCACCCCCCCCGCAGGGAAGGAGACCCAGTACTTC.

The chain links TRBV4-2 to TRBJ2-2, with D unresolved. Trimming shortened V by 0 bases and J by 2 bases, and 13 bases separated the two germline ends. Germline values: CDR1 LGHNA, CDR2 YNFKEQ. The CDR3 consists of 17 residues. CDR3 amino acids: CASSQDVLIVNTGELFF. Here the CDR3 DNA reads TGTGCCAGCAGCCAAGATGTTTTAATCGTCAACACCGGGGAGCTGTTTTTT.

V and J are TRBV5-4 and TRBJ2-5; D possibly corresponds to TRBD1 (6 bases). This CDR3 region has 15 residues. Germline loops: CDR1 SGHNT, CDR2 YYREEE (reference sequence). V dropped 4 bases and J dropped 5 bases, with 18 bases sitting between them. The CDR3 bases are TGTGCCAGCAGCATAACAGGGTACATTCGGGAGACCCAGTACTTC. This sequence encodes CASSITGYIRETQYF.

V gene TRBV7-9 combines with J gene TRBJ2-4; tentative D call: TRBD1 (6 bases). CDR3 length equals 15 residues. Germline CDR1 and CDR2: SEHNR and FQNEAQ (reference sequence). Deletions cut 6 bases from V and 4 bases from J, with 16 bases between. The CDR3: CASSLPGEEKNIQYF. The DNA for the CDR3 is TGTGCCAGCAGTTTGCCAGGGGAAGAGAAAAACATTCAGTACTTC.

The V call is TRBV29-1, the J call TRBJ2-7; 10 positions agree with TRBD1. Trimming cost V 6 bases and J 4 bases; bases outside gene matches: 6. Germline V CDR1 and CDR2: SQVTM, ANQGSEA. There are 13 residues in the CDR3. The CDR3 sequence is CSVEPGQGYEQYF. The CDR3 DNA is TGCAGCGTGGAGCCGGGACAGGGGTACGAGCAGTACTTC.

The chain carries TRBV7-2 and TRBJ1-2; TRBD1 might be the D (6 bases). Per germline, CDR1 SGHTA and CDR2 FQGNSA. V gave up 4 bases and J gave up 4 bases, with 16 bases separating them. The CDR3 consists of 15 residues. CDR3 bases: TGTGCCAGCAGCTCCCAAGGACAGACTGGCTATGGCTACACCTTC. It yields the protein CASSSQGQTGYGYTF.

The rearrangement links TRBV11-1 to TRBJ2-2; 7 nucleotides match TRBD1. V lost 7 bases, J lost 4 bases, and 12 bases stayed unmatched. CDR1 SGHAT and CDR2 FQDESV come from the germline V gene (reference sequence). CDR3 length: 16 residues. CDR3 nucleotide sequence: TGTGCCAGCACCTCTGACCCGACAGGGCTCACCGGGGAGCTGTTTTTT. Residues: CASTSDPTGLTGELFF.

The chain couples TRBV19 to TRBJ1-2, with TRBD1 as a possible D gene (5 bases). The germline gives CDR1 LNHDA, CDR2 SQIVND (reference sequence). Deletions cut 4 bases from V and 5 bases from J, with 14 bases between. This CDR3 is built from 14 residues. CDR3 coding DNA: TGTGCCAGTAGTAATGTACAGGCTGTGTATGGCTACACCTTC. It codes for CASSNVQAVYGYTF. Drawing the rest from reference TRBV19 and TRBJ1-2, the complete variable domain is DGGITQSPKYLFRKEGQNVTLSCEQNLNHDAMYWYRQDPGQGLRLIYYSQIVNDFQKGDIAEGYSVSREKKESFPLTVTSAQKNPTAFYLCASSNVQAVYGYTFGSGTRLTVV.

This clone occurred a few times. The CDR3 DNA reads as TGCAGCGTTGAAGAGGGGAGGAACACTGAAGCTTTCTTT. Translated: CSVEEGRNTEAFF. The rearrangement joins TRBV29-1 to TRBJ1-1; no firm D call. CDR3 length: 13 residues. Trimming removed 0 bases at V and 1 base at J, with 6 bases between. Per germline, CDR1 SQVTM and CDR2 ANQGSEA.

The chain has TRBV11-3 and TRBJ2-5, with D maybe TRBD2 (6 bases). CDR3 length equals 15 residues. V gave up 3 bases and J gave up 2 bases, with 13 bases separating them. CDR1 and CDR2 from the germline V gene are SGHNT and YENEEA. CDR3 in DNA: TGTGCCAGCAGCTTTGCCGGGAGCAGTCAAGAGACCCAGTACTTC. Translated, it gives CASSFAGSSQETQYF.

This chain uses TRBV27 with TRBJ2-7; D is undetermined. The CDR3 sequence is 14 residues long. V lost 4 bases and J 0 bases, leaving 10 bases between the germline ends. Germline-derived CDR1 and CDR2 are MNHEY and SMNVEV (reference sequence). The CDR3 DNA sequence: TGTGCCAGCAGTTCAGCGTTCAGCTCCTACGAGCAGTACTTC. Translating gives CASSSAFSSYEQYF.

About this clone itself: The same CDR3 arises from other DNA sequences in this sample as well. V usage is TRBV29-1 and J usage is TRBJ1-1; maybe TRBD1 (5 bases). V was shortened by 5 bases and J by 1 base, with 8 bases between the two germline ends. The CDR3 extends over 12 amino acids. Per the germline V gene, CDR1 is SQVTM and CDR2 is ANQGSEA. This CDR3 reads CSVLQGNTEAFF. In DNA, the CDR3 is TGCAGCGTTCTCCAGGGGAACACTGAAGCTTTCTTT. The full variable domain, rest sourced from reference TRBV29-1 and TRBJ1-1, is SAVISQKPSRDICQRGTSLTIQCQVDSQVTMMFWYRQQPGQSLTLIATANQGSEATYESGFVIDKFPISRPNLTFSTLTVSNMSPEDSSIYLCSVLQGNTEAFFGQGTRLTVV.

V gene TRBV10-2 combines with J gene TRBJ1-5; D unresolved. The germline V gene encodes CDR1 WSHSY and CDR2 SAAADI. The CDR3 is 14 residues long. The V and J ends lost 1 base and 3 bases respectively, with 7 bases between them. The CDR3 DNA reads as TGCGCCAGCAGTGAGTTTAGCACCAATCAGCCCCAGCATTTT. Amino acids: CASSEFSTNQPQHF.

The rearrangement uses TRBV11-3 and TRBJ2-2, with 10 bases lining up with TRBD2. The CDR3 extends over 15 amino acids. With V trimmed by 4 bases and J by 6 bases, 5 bases remained unmatched. Germline CDR1 reads SGHNT; CDR2 reads YENEEA. The CDR3 DNA sequence: TGTGCCAGCAGCTCCCCCGGGACTAGCGCCGGGGAGCTGTTTTTT. Translation: CASSSPGTSAGELFF.

This clone has a single count. V gene TRBV11-2 combines with J gene TRBJ1-3; TRBD1 might be the D (5 bases). CDR1 SGHAT and CDR2 FQNNGV come from the germline V gene. The CDR3 is 14 residues long. Trimming took off 1 base at V and 7 bases at J, with 11 bases between the two ends. In DNA form, the CDR3 reads TGTGCCAGCAGCTTAGTCGGGGGGGGGAACACCATATATTTT. It is translated as CASSLVGGGNTIYF.

The chain employs TRBV30 and TRBJ1-3; 7 bases fit TRBD1. Per germline, CDR1 GTSNPN and CDR2 SVGIG (reference sequence). This CDR3 has 13 amino acids. J gave up 7 bases and V 1 base, and 4 bases lay outside the gene matches. The CDR3 coding sequence is TGTGCCTGGAGTGGGGACAGCAGGAACACCATATATTTT. Its translation is CAWSGDSRNTIYF.

The chain has TRBV9 and TRBJ2-1; 11 nucleotides match TRBD2. Germline V gene lookup returns CDR1 SGDLS and CDR2 YYNGEE. The CDR3 consists of 17 residues. V shed 4 bases, J shed 7 bases, and the junction held 13 bases outside the gene matches. CDR3: CASSFNKLAGDSNEQFF. The DNA for the CDR3 is TGTGCCAGCAGCTTTAATAAACTAGCGGGAGATAGTAATGAGCAGTTCTTC.

The chain has TRBV9 and TRBJ2-7; D is possibly TRBD1 (6 bases). Germline CDR1 SGDLS, CDR2 YYNGEE. There are 16 residues in the CDR3. Trimming left V 3 bases short and J 1 base short, with 17 bases between. CDR3 nucleotide sequence: TGTGCCAGCAGCGGAGGAACAGGGTTTCGGTCCTACGAGCAGTACTTC. Translation: CASSGGTGFRSYEQYF.

CDR3 sequence: CASSKVRFITNYGYTF. CDR3 in DNA: TGTGCCAGCAGCAAAGTTCGGTTCATAACGAACTATGGCTACACCTTC. This chain connects TRBV21-1 to TRBJ1-2. TRBV21-1 is classified as a pseudogene. The length of the CDR3 is 16 residues.

The genes are TRBV9 and TRBJ2-5, with 9 bases identical to TRBD2. After removal of 2 bases from V and 4 bases from J, the junction contained 9 bases not matched to a gene. Germline V CDR1 and CDR2: SGDLS, YYNGEE. The CDR3 extends over 16 amino acids. CDR3 in amino acids: CASSVGREGRVETQYF. In DNA, the CDR3 is TGTGCCAGCAGCGTTGGGCGGGAGGGCCGGGTAGAGACCCAGTACTTC.

This clone came up once. The chain links TRBV7-8 to TRBJ2-5; a weak D match, TRBD1 (6 bases). Looked up from germline, CDR1 is SGHVS and CDR2 is FQNEAQ. This CDR3 has 16 residues. Trimming pared 4 bases from V and 4 bases from J, leaving 19 bases between. The CDR3 protein is CASSWARQALGETQYF. The CDR3, as DNA: TGTGCCAGCAGCTGGGCCAGACAGGCGTTAGGAGAGACCCAGTACTTC.

The chain is built from TRBV4-3 and TRBJ2-7; TRBD2 aligns across 11 bases. This CDR3 has 15 amino acids. Germline CDR1 reads LGHNA; CDR2 reads YSLEER. V lost 0 bases, J lost 4 bases, and 2 bases stayed unmatched. The CDR3: CASSQDPSGRYEQYF. The CDR3 DNA sequence: TGCGCCAGCAGCCAAGATCCTAGCGGGAGGTACGAGCAGTACTTC.

This chain connects TRBV5-8 to TRBJ2-7; 7 nucleotides align to TRBD1. The CDR3 has 14 amino acids. Germline V gene lookup returns CDR1 SGHTS and CDR2 YDEGEE. Unmatched junction bases numbered 5, after V lost 4 bases and J lost 1 base. CDR3 loop: CASSQEQGSYEQYF. The CDR3 region has the DNA TGTGCCAGCAGCCAAGAACAGGGGTCCTACGAGCAGTACTTC. The whole variable domain, filled in from reference TRBV5-8 and TRBJ2-7, reads EAGVTQSPTHLIKTRGQQATLRCSPISGHTSVYWYQQALGLGLQFLLWYDEGEERNRGNFPPRFSGRQFPNYSSELNVNALELEDSALYLCASSQEQGSYEQYFGPGTRLTVT.